The 15 T cell receptor beta chains given below trace back to one sample, sequenced in a study of blood T cells in healthy people across ages. Then a second PCR, running roughly 7 to 11 cycles, was carried out with a sample-barcoded 5' primer and a J-beta primer mix. TCRdb reprocessed the 5' RACE reads with MiXCR, giving one entry per CDR3 protein. Of about 1.8 million distinct CDR3 sequences in the sample, about 50% are singletons; the top ten hold 2.1%. The sequenced sample was blood. The receptors come from a woman between 40 and 50 years old in good health.

This clonotype has just a few counts. The V call is TRBV6-5, the J call TRBJ2-7; D is uncertain. Trimming stripped 10 bases from V and 7 bases from J, with 17 bases between. The germline gives CDR1 MNHEY, CDR2 SVGAGI. The CDR3 is 12 residues long. The CDR3 DNA is TGTGCCACTCTAGACCGATGGTATGAGCAGTACTTC. Its translation is CATLDRWYEQYF.

The table lists this clonotype with a few counts. The genes are TRBV11-2 and TRBJ2-7; D possibly corresponds to TRBD2 (5 bases). The better agreement between TRBJ2-5 and the DNA end casts doubt on the J call. Germline V CDR1 and CDR2: SGHAT, FQNNGV. CDR3 length equals 16 residues. This CDR3 reads CASSLVTSLGGETQYF. The CDR3, as DNA: TGTGCCAGCAGCTTAGTAACATCTCTAGGCGGGGAGACCCAGTACTTC.

The rearrangement joins TRBV29-1 to TRBJ2-1; 9 nucleotides agree with TRBD1. Germline CDR1 and CDR2: SQVTM and ANQGSEA. V lost 2 bases, J lost 4 bases, and 3 bases stayed unmatched. CDR3 size: 14 residues. The CDR3 DNA reads TGCAGCGTTGAATGGGACAGGGCTTACAATGAGCAGTTCTTC. Amino acid sequence: CSVEWDRAYNEQFF.

Only one count was recorded for this clonotype. V is TRBV6-6 and J is TRBJ1-1; 8 nucleotides line up with TRBD1. Germline CDR1 MNHNY, CDR2 SVGAGI (reference sequence). The CDR3 consists of 14 residues. With V trimmed by 8 bases and J by 1 base, 6 bases remained unmatched. The CDR3: CASGRGRGNTEAFF. The CDR3 region has the DNA TGTGCCAGCGGCAGGGGGCGGGGGAACACTGAAGCTTTCTTT.

This sequence joins TRBV10-2 and TRBJ2-7; the D is unclear. The tail of the sequence fits TRBJ2-5 better, so the J call may be wrong. CDR3 size: 12 residues. Germline assignment: CDR1 WSHSY and CDR2 SAAADI. The CDR3 DNA sequence: TGCGCCAGCAGTGACGTCAGAGAGACCCAGTACTTC. This translates into CASSDVRETQYF.

Comment on this clonotype: A junction boundary mismatches the germline segment, possibly from a read error. The rearrangement links TRBV6-5 to TRBJ2-6; D assignment may be TRBD1 or TRBD2 (6 bases each). Germline V gives CDR1 MNHEY, CDR2 SVGAGI. There are 19 residues in the CDR3. The CDR3 is CASSYANPGASSGADVLTF. The CDR3 region has the DNA TGTGCCAGCAGTTACGCCAACCCGGGGGCTAGCTCTGGGGCCGACGTCCTGACTTTC.

The genes are TRBV4-2 and TRBJ1-2; perhaps TRBD1 as D (6 bases). The CDR3 spans 13 residues. Germline loops: CDR1 LGHNA, CDR2 YNFKEQ. The V end lost 4 bases, the J end lost 7 bases, and 13 bases lay between the germline ends. The CDR3 spells CASSRQGNCGYTF. Written as DNA, the CDR3 is TGTGCCAGCAGCCGGCAGGGGAATTGTGGCTACACCTTC.

The chain is built from TRBV20-1 and TRBJ2-5, with 7 bases that match TRBD1. Germline-derived CDR1 and CDR2 are DFQATT and SNEGSKA (reference sequence). The CDR3 is 14 residues long. The V segment lost 4 bases and the J segment 4 bases; nucleotides outside the gene matches: 9. The CDR3 sequence: CSATAFRTGETQYF. Written as DNA, the CDR3 is TGCAGTGCTACGGCATTTCGGACAGGAGAGACCCAGTACTTC.

The chain has TRBV4-3 and TRBJ2-7; either TRBD1 or TRBD2 may fit D (6 bases each). The CDR3 consists of 17 residues. CDR1 is LGHNA and CDR2 is YSLEER in the germline V gene. Trimming removed 4 bases from V and 5 bases from J, with 24 bases in between. CDR3 nucleotide sequence: TGCGCCAGCAGCCCAGACAGGATTAGCGGCCTAGTTGACGAGCAGTACTTC. It translates to CASSPDRISGLVDEQYF.

This chain connects TRBV11-1 to TRBJ2-3; D gene unclear. Trimming took off 6 bases at V and 5 bases at J, with 15 bases between the two ends. The length of the CDR3 is 14 residues. The germline V gene encodes CDR1 SGHAT and CDR2 FQDESV (reference sequence). CDR3 amino acids: CASSLPTTRDTQYF. The DNA for the CDR3 is TGTGCCAGCAGTCTCCCAACCACACGAGATACGCAGTATTTT.

The chain joins TRBV4-3 to TRBJ1-2, with 9 bases that match TRBD1. Looked up from germline, CDR1 is LGHNA and CDR2 is YSLEER. V shed 3 bases, J shed 2 bases, and the junction held 7 bases outside the gene matches. The CDR3 runs to 16 residues. The CDR3 loop is CASSQDTGGVNYGYTF. Written as DNA, the CDR3 is TGCGCCAGCAGCCAGGACACAGGGGGCGTCAACTATGGCTACACCTTC.

The chain recombines TRBV9 with TRBJ1-2; D possibly corresponds to TRBD1 (5 bases). Germline V CDR1 and CDR2: SGDLS, YYNGEE. V gave up 0 bases and J gave up 4 bases, with 10 bases separating them. The CDR3 contains 14 residues. CDR3 protein: CASSVESGRYGYTF. In DNA form, the CDR3 reads TGTGCCAGCAGCGTAGAGTCGGGGCGCTATGGCTACACCTTC.

The chain recombines TRBV19 with TRBJ1-5; 12 bases agree with TRBD1. Germline loops: CDR1 LNHDA, CDR2 SQIVND (reference sequence). The trim removed 7 bases at V and 5 bases at J, leaving 6 bases unmatched. This CDR3 region has 15 residues. CDR3 bases: TGTGCCAGTAAGGGACAGGGGGCGGTTGATCAGCCCCAGCATTTT. Translated, it gives CASKGQGAVDQPQHF.

V is TRBV15 and J is TRBJ2-7; the D gene could be TRBD1 or TRBD2 (5 bases each). Trimming left V 2 bases short and J 0 bases short, with 14 bases between. Germline V gene data show CDR1 as LNHNV and CDR2 as YYDKDF (reference sequence). There are 16 residues in the CDR3. CDR3 residues: CATSRFIEGRSYEQYF. The CDR3 region has the DNA TGTGCCACCAGCAGATTTATCGAGGGACGCTCCTACGAGCAGTACTTC.

There are a few counts of this clonotype. The genes are TRBV7-2 and TRBJ2-3; D uncertain. The CDR3 is made up of 14 amino acids. Germline V gene data show CDR1 as SGHTA and CDR2 as FQGNSA. Trimming took 5 bases from V and 3 from J, leaving 12 bases between them. In DNA, the CDR3 is TGTGCCAGCAGCGCTAGACTCTCAACAGATACGCAGTATTTT. This sequence encodes CASSARLSTDTQYF. Using reference TRBV7-2 and TRBJ2-3 for the parts outside the CDR3, the full variable domain is GAGVSQSPSNKVTEKGKDVELRCDPISGHTALYWYRQSLGQGLEFLIYFQGNSAPDKSGLPSDRFSAERTGGSVSTLTIQRTQQEDSAVYLCASSARLSTDTQYFGPGTRLTVL.